These 26 T cell receptor beta chains were sequenced from one sample in a study of blood T cell repertoires in COVID-19. TCRdb's copy holds only in-frame clones and misses some; the assay was immunoSEQ multiplex PCR. The sample records approximately 84,000 clones, 75% to 90% being singletons. The sequencing input was peripheral blood. All receptors derive from a human donor with active COVID-19. The donor label of this sample is uncertain.

J is TRBJ2-5 and V is TRBV7-8, with D perhaps matching TRBD1 (5 bases). This CDR3 is built from 13 residues. V lost 4 bases and J 2 bases, leaving 8 bases between the germline ends. CDR1 is SGHVS, CDR2 FQNEAQ, per germline. This CDR3 is CASSYTGQETQYF. The CDR3 nucleotides are TGTGCCAGCAGCTACACAGGTCAAGAGACCCAGTACTTC.

This clone was found a few times. The chain uses TRBV5-6 and TRBJ1-6; no definite D call. Germline V CDR1 and CDR2: SGHDT, YYEEEE. The CDR3 contains 15 residues. The V gene lost 2 bases and the J gene lost 0 bases, with 6 bases spanning the gap. The CDR3, as DNA: TGTGCCAGCAGCTTCACCGGCTCCTATAATTCACCCCTCCACTTT. Protein product: CASSFTGSYNSPLHF.

The chain has TRBV5-4 and TRBJ1-3; no clear D. Deletions cut 4 bases from V and 4 bases from J, with 9 bases between. The length of the CDR3 is 13 residues. Per germline, CDR1 SGHNT and CDR2 YYREEE (reference sequence). The CDR3 DNA follows: TGTGCCAGCAGCACGGCGACAGGAAACACCATATATTTT. Its protein is CASSTATGNTIYF.

The chain recombines TRBV11-2 with TRBJ2-7; 8 bases line up with TRBD1. The ends lost 0 bases at V and 5 bases at J; junction bases unmatched: 9. This CDR3 region has 16 residues. Germline loops: CDR1 SGHAT, CDR2 FQNNGV. This CDR3 is CASSLDLPAGGNEQYF. DNA for the CDR3: TGTGCCAGCAGCTTAGATCTTCCGGCAGGGGGCAACGAGCAGTACTTC. Full variable domain (rest looked up from reference TRBV11-2 and TRBJ2-7): EAGVAQSPRYKIIEKRQSVAFWCNPISGHATLYWYQQILGQGPKLLIQFQNNGVVDDSQLPKDRFSAERLKGVDSTLKIQPAKLEDSAVYLCASSLDLPAGGNEQYFGPGTRLTVT.

This chain joins TRBV10-3 and TRBJ1-2; TRBD1 aligns across 9 bases. Trimming cost V 10 bases and J 9 bases; bases outside gene matches: 15. CDR3 length: 14 amino acids. The V gene's germline CDR1 is ENHRY and CDR2 SYGVKD. CDR3 in amino acids: CATGSRDRVISYTF. As DNA, the CDR3 is TGTGCCACCGGCTCCCGGGACAGGGTAATTAGCTACACCTTC.

The rearrangement joins TRBV15 to TRBJ2-2, with 7 bases aligning to TRBD2. J gave up 6 bases and V 4 bases, and 14 bases lay outside the gene matches. CDR3 length: 17 amino acids. CDR1 is LNHNV and CDR2 is YYDKDF in the germline V gene (reference sequence). DNA for the CDR3: TGTGCCACCAGCACTCCCCGAGGACGGGGGGACGCCGGGGAGCTGTTTTTT. This sequence encodes CATSTPRGRGDAGELFF.

Comments on this clone: Other DNA variants within this sample encode the same CDR3. The chain recombines TRBV15 with TRBJ1-1, with D tentatively TRBD1 (5 bases). Germline values: CDR1 LNHNV, CDR2 YYDKDF (reference sequence). The CDR3 is 14 residues long. Trimming stripped 0 bases from V and 4 bases from J, with 9 bases between. CDR3 coding DNA: TGTGCCACCAGCAGAGATCTCAGGGTCACTGAAGCTTTCTTT. Its translation is CATSRDLRVTEAFF.

The chain joins TRBV18 to TRBJ2-3; D is possibly TRBD1 (5 bases). The V and J ends lost 5 bases and 4 bases respectively, with 13 bases between them. CDR3 length: 14 residues. Germline CDR1 KGHSH, CDR2 LQKENI. The chain's CDR3 is CASSFNQGPDTQYF. The CDR3 DNA follows: TGTGCCAGCTCATTTAACCAGGGTCCAGATACGCAGTATTTT. The full variable domain, its missing parts supplied by reference TRBV18 and TRBJ2-3, is NAGVMQNPRHLVRRRGQEARLRCSPMKGHSHVYWYRQLPEEGLKFMVYLQKENIIDESGMPKERFSAEFPKEGPSILRIQQVVRGDSAAYFCASSFNQGPDTQYFGPGTRLTVL.

The J gene is TRBJ2-1, the V gene TRBV28; 8 bases align to TRBD2. Germline V gene lookup returns CDR1 MDHEN and CDR2 SYDVKM. This CDR3 region has 16 residues. V gave up 6 bases and J gave up 6 bases; unmatched junction bases: 13. The CDR3 DNA reads TGTGCCAGCAGCTCCCCCACGGGGGGGCGGGTCAATGAGCAGTTCTTC. Translation: CASSSPTGGRVNEQFF.

V gene TRBV28 combines with J gene TRBJ1-5; D is undetermined. Germline V lookup: CDR1 MDHEN, CDR2 SYDVKM. Trimming took 4 bases from V and 6 from J, leaving 19 bases between them. This CDR3 comprises 16 residues. The CDR3 coding sequence is TGTGCCAGCAGTTCCCTCGCACCGGGAAGTCGTCAGCCCCAGCATTTT. It yields the protein CASSSLAPGSRQPQHF.

The chain carries TRBV7-9 and TRBJ1-1, with 7 bases fitting TRBD1. From germline, CDR1 is SEHNR and CDR2 FQNEAQ (reference sequence). V shed 4 bases, J shed 0 bases, and the junction held 5 bases outside the gene matches. The CDR3 is 15 amino acids. The CDR3 nucleotides read TGTGCCAGCAGCTCAGACAGGGACTTGAACACTGAAGCTTTCTTT. It codes for CASSSDRDLNTEAFF.

The rearrangement uses TRBV9 and TRBJ2-3, with 12 positions matching TRBD1. There are 17 residues in the CDR3. Germline V gives CDR1 SGDLS, CDR2 YYNGEE. The V segment lost 1 base and the J segment 4 bases; nucleotides outside the gene matches: 7. The CDR3 loop is CASSVTGTGGRSDTQYF. For the CDR3, the DNA is TGTGCCAGCAGCGTAACCGGGACAGGGGGCCGTTCAGATACGCAGTATTTT.

The chain is built from TRBV7-9 and TRBJ2-2, with 10 bases lining up with TRBD2. V shed 3 bases and J 6 bases; nucleotides not matched to a gene: 1. Germline V lookup: CDR1 SEHNR, CDR2 FQNEAQ (reference sequence). The CDR3 sequence is 14 residues long. In DNA, the CDR3 is TGTGCCAGCAGCTTCAGCGGGGGGGCCGGGGAGCTGTTTTTT. Amino acid sequence: CASSFSGGAGELFF.

The chain employs TRBV4-3 and TRBJ1-1; 7 bases align to TRBD1. V gave up 4 bases and J gave up 8 bases; unmatched junction bases: 10. Germline CDR1 LGHNA, CDR2 YSLEER. The CDR3 is made up of 14 amino acids. The CDR3 protein is CASSRGQAPTEAFF. The CDR3 DNA reads as TGCGCCAGCAGCCGAGGACAGGCCCCCACCGAAGCTTTCTTT.

The chain has TRBV15 and TRBJ1-2; D is perhaps TRBD1 (5 bases). Germline V gene lookup returns CDR1 LNHNV and CDR2 YYDKDF (reference sequence). V lost 0 bases, J lost 4 bases, and 18 bases lay in between. This CDR3 comprises 17 residues. CDR3 sequence: CATSRDLGGALGYGYTF. The CDR3 nucleotides read TGTGCCACCAGCAGAGATTTGGGGGGAGCTCTCGGCTATGGCTACACCTTC.

The V and J genes are TRBV3-1 (or the pseudogene TRBV3-2) and TRBJ2-5, with 11 bases fitting TRBD2. Germline CDR1 LGHDT, CDR2 YNNKEL (reference sequence). CDR3 length equals 17 residues. Losses at the gene ends were 3 bases for V and 0 bases for J; bases not matched to a gene: 6. The CDR3 DNA follows: TGTGCCAGCAGCCAGGAAACTAGCGGGGGATACCAAGAGACCCAGTACTTC. Translation gives CASSQETSGGYQETQYF.

This chain links TRBV20-1 with TRBJ2-1; D is perhaps TRBD2 (5 bases). The CDR3 has 14 amino acids. Trimming removed 3 bases at V and 0 bases at J, with 9 bases between. Germline CDR1 DFQATT, CDR2 SNEGSKA (reference sequence). Here the CDR3 DNA reads TGCAGTGCTAGTAGGGAGAGCTCCTACAATGAGCAGTTCTTC. Protein: CSASRESSYNEQFF.

V and J are TRBV5-4 and TRBJ1-2; 9 bases line up with TRBD1. V gave up 3 bases and J gave up 3 bases; unmatched junction bases: 6. This CDR3 region has 15 residues. CDR1 and CDR2 from the germline V gene are SGHNT and YYREEE (reference sequence). The CDR3 is CASSSGTGIYYGYTF. CDR3 nucleotide sequence: TGTGCCAGCAGCTCCGGGACAGGGATATACTATGGCTACACCTTC.

The gene calls are TRBV7-9 and TRBJ2-7; weak D call: TRBD1 (5 bases). Germline-derived CDR1 and CDR2 are SEHNR and FQNEAQ (reference sequence). Trimming took 5 bases from V and 0 from J, leaving 17 bases between them. This CDR3 comprises 16 residues. The CDR3 sequence: CASSPLRAKTSYEQYF. CDR3 DNA: TGTGCCAGCAGCCCCCTCAGGGCGAAGACCTCCTACGAGCAGTACTTC. Drawing the rest from reference TRBV7-9 and TRBJ2-7, the complete variable domain is DTGVSQNPRHKITKRGQNVTFRCDPISEHNRLYWYRQTLGQGPEFLTYFQNEAQLEKSRLLSDRFSAERPKGSFSTLEIQRTEQGDSAMYLCASSPLRAKTSYEQYFGPGTRLTVT.

This rearrangement joins TRBV7-2 to TRBJ2-1; the match to TRBD1 covers 7 bases. V dropped 11 bases and J dropped 4; count of bases not matched to a gene: 8. The V gene's germline CDR1 is SGHTA and CDR2 FQGNSA. The CDR3 runs 13 residues. The CDR3, as DNA: TGTACCTCCGGGACAGCCACGTACAATGAGCAGTTCTTC. Its translation: CTSGTATYNEQFF.

The rearrangement joins TRBV7-8 to TRBJ2-1, with 8 bases lining up with TRBD1. Germline-derived CDR1 and CDR2 are SGHVS and FQNEAQ. The CDR3 is made up of 13 amino acids. J was trimmed by 2 bases and V by 7 bases; bases with no gene match: 1. The CDR3 coding sequence is TGTGCCAGCACGACAGGGGCCTACAATGAGCAGTTCTTC. Amino acid sequence: CASTTGAYNEQFF.

The J gene is TRBJ1-2, the V gene TRBV5-1; 10 bases are a match to TRBD1. Germline V gene sequence: CDR1 SGHRS, CDR2 YFSETQ. Losses at the gene ends were 0 bases for V and 8 bases for J; bases not matched to a gene: 4. This CDR3 has 14 amino acids. The CDR3 sequence is CASSLADRGRGYTF. The CDR3 nucleotides are TGCGCCAGCAGCTTGGCCGACAGGGGGCGAGGCTACACCTTC.

This sequence joins TRBV14 and TRBJ1-5, with 11 bases lining up with TRBD1. The CDR3 loop spans 13 amino acids. Losses at the gene ends were 9 bases for V and 4 bases for J; bases not matched to a gene: 2. CDR1 and CDR2 from the germline V gene are SGHDN and FVKESK. The CDR3 coding sequence is TGTGCCAGTGGGGACAGGGGGAATCAGCCCCAGCATTTT. Its protein product is CASGDRGNQPQHF.

The chain joins TRBV19 to TRBJ1-5, with D possibly being TRBD1 (5 bases). The V end was cut by 6 bases, the J end by 0 bases, with 24 bases between. Germline lookup yields CDR1 LNHDA and CDR2 SQIVND (reference sequence). The CDR3 runs to 19 residues. The CDR3 spells CASSRSPAGSPYSNQPQHF. In DNA, the CDR3 is TGTGCCAGTAGCCGAAGTCCTGCAGGGTCTCCCTATAGCAATCAGCCCCAGCATTTT.

This chain uses TRBV6-5 with TRBJ1-6, with TRBD1 matching over 9 bases. The CDR3 runs to 13 residues. Trimming at V came to 4 bases and at J to 10 bases, leaving 2 bases not matched to a gene. Germline CDR1 is MNHEY and CDR2 is SVGAGI. The CDR3 is CASSWTGESPLHF. The CDR3 DNA follows: TGTGCCAGCAGTTGGACAGGGGAATCACCCCTCCACTTT.

The rearrangement uses TRBV5-4 and TRBJ1-2; D perhaps matches TRBD1 (5 bases). Trimming stripped 4 bases from V and 4 bases from J, with 11 bases between. The CDR3 has 13 amino acids. Per germline, CDR1 SGHNT and CDR2 YYREEE (reference sequence). In DNA, the CDR3 is TGTGCCAGCAGCCCGACAGCGTTCTATGGCTACACCTTC. This encodes CASSPTAFYGYTF. Complete variable domain (other parts from reference TRBV5-4 and TRBJ1-2): ETGVTQSPTHLIKTRGQQVTLRCSSQSGHNTVSWYQQALGQGPQFIFQYYREEENGRGNFPPRFSGLQFPNYSSELNVNALELDDSALYLCASSPTAFYGYTFGSGTRLTVV.